The present T cell receptor (beta chain) was sequenced within a study of shared clonotypes between healthy human individuals. Sequencing was performed with immunoSEQ multiplex PCR; in TCRdb, only in-frame clones are kept and a portion is missing. This table holds 1 million to 1.3 million clones, approximately 80% found once. V lost 6 bases, J lost 7 bases, and 4 bases lay in between. CDR3 length equals 11 residues. The V gene's germline CDR1 is MDHEN and CDR2 SYDVKM. What was sequenced was memory CD4+ T cells from PBMCs. Indicated subset: CD45RA-negative fraction. This clonotype was sampled from a man aged 18 to 30 in good health. Some clones in this sample may be carry-over from other donors' samples. This chain links TRBV28 with TRBJ1-6; D is uncertain. For the CDR3, the DNA is TGTGCCAGCAGGAGCAATTCACCCCTCCACTTT. It is translated as CASRSNSPLHF.